The present entry profiles one TCR beta chain with its context. The antigen this receptor binds is unknown. No qualities accompany the bases; no much larger clone lies one base away. The record originates from a study of blood T cells in healthy people across ages (dated by TCRdb to between 2015 and 2016). Turning to the overall study: In model experiments, template switching captured about one uniquely barcoded TCR beta cDNA molecule for every two T cells. To avoid experimental bias, donors of different ages were randomly spread across the sequencing lanes. The study analyzed two additional independent replicas of 1 million unique cDNA reads from the same blood draw for two donors, one aged 18 to 30 and one aged 80 or older. Age-related changes in TCR beta repertoire diversity were measured in the study by deep sequencing normalized with unique cDNA molecular identifiers. Donors were grouped into four age groups: young (average 16 years), middle-aged (around 39), aged (around 60) and long-lived (around 82).

The library was generated by 5' RACE. TCRdb names Illumina HiSeq 2500 as the instrument used. A second PCR of about 7 to 12 cycles was run with a J-beta primer mix and a sample-barcoded 5' primer. A template-switch 5' adaptor carrying 12 random nucleotides introduced a unique molecular identifier onto each TCR beta cDNA molecule. Each sample yielded at least 2.5 million CDR3-containing paired-end reads. All of the RNA was converted into first-strand cDNA using the Mint cDNA synthesis kit, with a TRBC-specific oligonucleotide serving as the primer. Following uracil-DNA glycosylase treatment, a first 18-cycle PCR with universal primers M1SS and BC2_uni_R was performed on all cDNA. Processing in the source paper ran as follows. Each sample was normalized by randomly selecting 1 million high-quality reads, each carrying a distinct molecular identifier. Instead of being binned into consensus sequences, reads that shared molecular identifiers were thrown out. MiTCR, set to a Q25 quality threshold and the strictest error-elimination algorithm, was used for CDR3 identification, clonotype clustering and error correction. A nonparametric unseen species model with Euler transformation was used to estimate a lower bound on total TCR beta diversity. TCRdb passed the public sequencing reads through fastp at Q25 and MiXCR, retaining productive beta sequences. Every distinct CDR3 protein forms one entry, paired with its most common genes and DNA. TCRdb, not the original authors, processed these V and J calls. This sample gives 550,000 to 600,000 distinct CDR3 sequences in total; roughly 29% of them show up just once. Approximately 17% of the sample comes from the top ten.

Systemically healthy Caucasian individuals from Russia, some 40 in total and aged about 6 to 90 years, were included as donors. Each donor gave about 11 milliliters of peripheral blood, drawn into EDTA-treated Vacutainer tubes. PBMCs were isolated by Ficoll-Paque density-gradient centrifugation, with at least 6 million obtained per sample. Total RNA was extracted from PBMCs with Trizol reagent, with at least 5 micrograms obtained per sample. Naive CD45RAhigh/CD27high T cell percentages were measured by flow cytometry on a PBMC aliquot from every donor. Summary of the overall study and its limitations: Since profiling was done on bulk unsorted PBMCs, naive and antigen-experienced compartments could not be conclusively compared. Donor CMV infection status was unknown, potentially confounding age-related changes in expanded clonotypes. As age increased, observed TCR beta diversity per million T cells dropped in a roughly linear way, and a significant reduction was already evident by age around 41. Estimates of total diversity from one million sequenced T cells were regarded as lower bounds and underestimates. Observed TCR beta diversity correlated strongly with the percentage of naive T cells measured by flow cytometry. Compared with the aged group, more naive CD4+ T cells, fewer expanded clones and increased TCR diversity were shown by the long-lived group, suggesting age selection.

CDR1 and CDR2 (SGHTA, FQGNSA) derive from the germline V gene. Inclusive of the bounding cysteine and phenylalanine, the CDR3 is 15 residues long. The entry retains the CDR3 DNA only, 45 bases that are in frame from base 1. The sequence came from a woman in her 70s in good health. Sequenced sample: blood. Rearrangement joined TRBV7-2 to TRBJ2-5; 5 matching bases give a weak D call of TRBD1. The J call is uncertain, as TRBJ2-7 better fits the DNA end. The CDR3 region has the sequence CASSPELGVSDEQYF. The nucleotides read TGTGCCAGCAGCCCTGAGTTAGGGGTTTCGGACGAGCAGTACTTC.